The 10 T cell receptor beta chains reported below all come from one sample, sequenced in a study of T cell repertoires in cytomegalovirus infection. TCRdb re-called the reads through MiXCR, storing one row per CDR3 protein. The sample lists some 220,000 distinct CDR3 sequences; 9% to 15% were seen once. The source material was PBMCs. The receptors stem from a human donor in good health (CMV status not recorded). Some clones in this sample may be carry-over from other donors' samples.

In this sample, this clonotype turned up many times. V gene TRBV7-3 combines with J gene TRBJ2-1; D is possibly TRBD2 (6 bases). The CDR3 covers 13 residues. Per the germline V gene, CDR1 is SGHTA and CDR2 is FQGTGA. V was shortened by 3 bases and J by 14 bases, with 17 bases between the two germline ends. The chain's CDR3 is CASSFSPGTGEFF. CDR3 nucleotides: TGTGCCAGCAGCTTTAGCCCCGGGACGGGGGAGTTCTTC. Full variable domain (missing parts from reference TRBV7-3 and TRBJ2-1): GAGVSQTPSNKVTEKGKYVELRCDPISGHTALYWYRQSLGQGPEFLIYFQGTGAADDSGLPNDRFFAVRPEGSVSTLKIQRTERGDSAVYLCASSFSPGTGEFFGPGTRLTVL.

The chain uses TRBV12-3 or TRBV12-4 and TRBJ2-1; TRBD2 aligns across 13 bases. The CDR3 is 17 amino acids. The V and J ends lost 3 bases and 0 bases, in that order; junction bases with no gene match: 2. In DNA, the CDR3 is TGTGCCAGCAGTTTGACTAGCGGGAGGCCCTCCTACAATGAGCAGTTCTTC. Amino acids: CASSLTSGRPSYNEQFF.

This clonotype was recorded a few times. The rearrangement joins TRBV5-1 to TRBJ2-7; 8 nucleotides align to TRBD1. Germline V CDR1 and CDR2: SGHRS, YFSETQ. CDR3 size: 14 residues. The V segment lost 0 bases and the J segment 5 bases; nucleotides outside the gene matches: 4. Written as DNA, the CDR3 is TGCGCCAGCAGCTTGGAGCCAGGGGGCCACGAGCAGTACTTC. Encoded protein: CASSLEPGGHEQYF.

This clonotype was counted many times. The chain joins TRBV7-2 to TRBJ2-3, with a weak D call TRBD2 (5 bases). There are 14 residues in the CDR3. Germline CDR1 SGHTA, CDR2 FQGNSA. V gave up 3 bases and J gave up 3 bases, with 10 bases separating them. CDR3 nucleotide sequence: TGTGCCAGCAGCTTTATTTCGGGAACAGATACGCAGTATTTT. It specifies CASSFISGTDTQYF.

There are a few counts of this clonotype. V gene TRBV19 combines with J gene TRBJ2-5; possible D gene TRBD1, 5 bases. Trimming cost V 5 bases and J 2 bases, with 12 bases left between them. Germline loops: CDR1 LNHDA, CDR2 SQIVND (reference sequence). This CDR3 comprises 14 residues. Here the CDR3 DNA reads TGTGCCAGTAGTGACGACAGCAAACAAGAGACCCAGTACTTC. This encodes CASSDDSKQETQYF.

This clonotype came up a few times. The J gene is TRBJ1-4, the V gene TRBV5-4, with 7 nucleotides matching TRBD1. Germline loops: CDR1 SGHNT, CDR2 YYREEE (reference sequence). The ends lost 6 bases at V and 1 base at J; junction bases unmatched: 6. The CDR3 is made up of 15 amino acids. The CDR3 spells CASTNRTGTNEKLFF. As DNA, the CDR3 is TGTGCCAGCACCAACAGGACAGGAACTAATGAAAAACTGTTTTTT.

Only a few counts were recorded for this clonotype. V gene TRBV19 combines with J gene TRBJ1-5; the D is unclear. Germline CDR1 is LNHDA and CDR2 is SQIVND (reference sequence). Trimming removed 6 bases at V and 0 bases at J, with 9 bases between. This CDR3 is built from 14 residues. CDR3 amino acids: CASREQLSNQPQHF. The CDR3 region has the DNA TGTGCCAGTAGAGAACAACTTAGCAATCAGCCCCAGCATTTT.

The sample holds many counts of this clonotype. The J gene is TRBJ2-7, the V gene TRBV6-5; D gene uncertain. Looked up from germline, CDR1 is MNHEY and CDR2 is SVGAGI. The CDR3 is 14 residues long. Trimming pared 6 bases from V and 3 bases from J, leaving 15 bases between. CDR3 coding DNA: TGTGCCAGCAGACGAAGTCCGTGGGGCTACGAGCAGTACTTC. Translating it yields CASRRSPWGYEQYF.

The table lists this clonotype with many counts. The chain is built from TRBV7-8 and TRBJ2-3; a weak D match, TRBD2 (5 bases). The CDR3 has 15 amino acids. The V gene's germline CDR1 is SGHVS and CDR2 FQNEAQ. Deletions cut 0 bases from V and 3 bases from J, with 10 bases between. The CDR3 region has the DNA TGTGCCAGCAGCTTAGCGGGAGCGCCAACAGATACGCAGTATTTT. It codes for CASSLAGAPTDTQYF.

This clonotype was seen ten or more times. The chain links TRBV7-2 to TRBJ2-7; 9 nucleotides line up with TRBD1. The V and J ends lost 5 bases and 0 bases, in that order; junction bases with no gene match: 5. CDR1 is SGHTA and CDR2 is FQGNSA in the germline V gene. The CDR3 covers 15 residues. CDR3 in DNA: TGTGCCAGCAGCCCCGGACAGGGGAACTCCTACGAGCAGTACTTC. Residues: CASSPGQGNSYEQYF. Together with reference TRBV7-2 and TRBJ2-7, the CDR3 gives the full variable domain: GAGVSQSPSNKVTEKGKDVELRCDPISGHTALYWYRQSLGQGLEFLIYFQGNSAPDKSGLPSDRFSAERTGGSVSTLTIQRTQQEDSAVYLCASSPGQGNSYEQYFGPGTRLTVT.